Below, 8 T cell receptor beta chains from the same sample are listed, as sequenced in a study of cytomegalovirus exposure and HLA in healthy donors. Produced via immunoSEQ multiplex PCR; TCRdb's table is partial and in-frame only. There are almost 200,000 clones in the sample; around 80% occur only once, and 1.2% lies in the top ten. Sequences were obtained from PBMCs. These receptors all stem from a woman aged 25 to 39 in good health and CMV-seronegative.

The V gene is TRBV5-1, the J gene TRBJ2-3, with a tentative D call TRBD1 (5 bases). This CDR3 has 14 amino acids. Germline loops: CDR1 SGHRS, CDR2 YFSETQ. Trimming left V 0 bases short and J 6 bases short, with 11 bases between. In DNA form, the CDR3 reads TGCGCCAGCAGCTTGGAGGCAGGGATTGATACGCAGTATTTT. Translated, it gives CASSLEAGIDTQYF.

The V gene is TRBV29-1, the J gene TRBJ2-3, with 8 positions matching TRBD2. The CDR3 extends over 17 amino acids. Trimming removed 4 bases from V and 0 bases from J; junction bases left unmatched: 12. The germline CDR1 and CDR2 sequences are SQVTM and ANQGSEA. The CDR3 bases are TGCAGCGTTGCGGGGGGGGAGCGGTGGTCGAGCACAGATACGCAGTATTTT. Protein: CSVAGGERWSSTDTQYF.

V and J are TRBV19 and TRBJ2-2; 7 bases are shared with TRBD1. Germline CDR1 and CDR2: LNHDA and SQIVND (reference sequence). The CDR3 is made up of 15 amino acids. With V trimmed by 6 bases and J by 4 bases, 8 bases remained unmatched. In nucleotides, the CDR3 is TGTGCCAGTAGCCTAACAGGGGTCGGCACCGGGGAGCTGTTTTTT. This codes for CASSLTGVGTGELFF.

The chain employs TRBV27 and TRBJ1-4, with a possible D match to TRBD1 (5 bases). Trimming removed 3 bases at V and 5 bases at J, with 10 bases between. This CDR3 has 14 residues. CDR1 MNHEY and CDR2 SMNVEV come from the germline V gene (reference sequence). The CDR3 loop is CASSFGGRNEKLFF. CDR3 nucleotides: TGTGCCAGCAGTTTTGGGGGGAGGAATGAAAAACTGTTTTTT.

V gene TRBV4-1 combines with J gene TRBJ1-4, with D possibly matching TRBD1 (5 bases). V dropped 3 bases and J dropped 6 bases, with 17 bases sitting between them. The germline V gene encodes CDR1 MGHRA and CDR2 YSYEKL. The CDR3 length is 16 residues. The CDR3: CASSQSIGERYEKLFF. CDR3 in DNA: TGCGCCAGCAGCCAGAGCATAGGGGAACGTTATGAAAAACTGTTTTTT.

This chain links TRBV5-6 with TRBJ2-6; TRBD1 aligns across 8 bases. Germline CDR1 is SGHDT and CDR2 is YYEEEE. The CDR3 loop spans 18 amino acids. V lost 4 bases, J lost 2 bases, and 11 bases stayed unmatched. CDR3 loop: CASSKPQGAGAGANVLTF. CDR3 sequence (DNA): TGTGCCAGCAGCAAACCCCAGGGGGCAGGGGCTGGGGCCAACGTCCTGACTTTC.

The rearrangement uses TRBV5-1 and TRBJ2-1; possibly TRBD2 for D (5 bases). V dropped 6 bases and J dropped 0 bases, with 13 bases sitting between them. Germline lookup yields CDR1 SGHRS and CDR2 YFSETQ. The CDR3 covers 15 residues. CDR3 in amino acids: CASTDGVSSYNEQFF. The CDR3 bases are TGCGCCAGCACCGACGGGGTGAGCTCCTACAATGAGCAGTTCTTC.

V and J are TRBV7-6 and TRBJ2-7; 7 bases align to TRBD1. The CDR3 covers 14 residues. V was clipped by 1 base and J by 4 bases; unmatched bases: 4. Germline V lookup: CDR1 SGHVS, CDR2 FNYEAQ. Written as DNA, the CDR3 is TGTGCCAGCAGCTTAGATAGGGGGCGATACGAGCAGTACTTC. Protein product: CASSLDRGRYEQYF.